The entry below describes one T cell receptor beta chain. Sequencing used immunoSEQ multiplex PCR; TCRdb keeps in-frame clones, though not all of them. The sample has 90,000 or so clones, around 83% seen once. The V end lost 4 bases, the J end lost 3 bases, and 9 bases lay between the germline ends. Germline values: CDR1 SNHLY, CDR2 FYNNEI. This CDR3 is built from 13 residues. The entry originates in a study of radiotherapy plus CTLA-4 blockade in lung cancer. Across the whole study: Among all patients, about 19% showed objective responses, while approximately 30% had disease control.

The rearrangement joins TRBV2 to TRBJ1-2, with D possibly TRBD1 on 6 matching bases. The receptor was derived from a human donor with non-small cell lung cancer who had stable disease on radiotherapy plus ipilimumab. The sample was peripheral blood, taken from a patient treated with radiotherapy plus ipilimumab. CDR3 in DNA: TGTGCCAGCAGTGCAGGGGAGGACTATGGCTACACCTTC. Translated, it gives CASSAGEDYGYTF.